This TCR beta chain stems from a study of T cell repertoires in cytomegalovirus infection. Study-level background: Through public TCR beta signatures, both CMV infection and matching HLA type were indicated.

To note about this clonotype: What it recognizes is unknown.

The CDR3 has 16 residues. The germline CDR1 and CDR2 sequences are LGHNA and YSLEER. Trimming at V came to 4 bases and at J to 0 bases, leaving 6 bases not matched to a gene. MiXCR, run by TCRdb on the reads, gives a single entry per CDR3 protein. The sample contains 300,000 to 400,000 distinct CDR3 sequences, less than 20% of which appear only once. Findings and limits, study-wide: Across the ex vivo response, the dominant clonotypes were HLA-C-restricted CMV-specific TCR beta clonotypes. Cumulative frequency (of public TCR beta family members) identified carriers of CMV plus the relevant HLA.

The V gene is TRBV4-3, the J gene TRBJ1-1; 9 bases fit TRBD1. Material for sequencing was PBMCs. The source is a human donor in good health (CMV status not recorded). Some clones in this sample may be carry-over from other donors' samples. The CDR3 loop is CASSRGDREVNTEAFF. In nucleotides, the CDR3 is TGCGCCAGCAGCCGTGGGGACAGGGAGGTGAACACTGAAGCTTTCTTT.